These 23 T cell receptor beta chains were all obtained from the same sample, sequenced in a study of T cells after yellow fever vaccination. A single record per CDR3 protein comes from TCRdb applying MiXCR to the 5' RACE reads. The sample has around 310,000 distinct CDR3 sequences, about 4% seen once. The source material was PBMCs, sampled 5 days after the yellow fever booster vaccination. These receptors were collected from a man in his late teens or twenties who received the YFV17D yellow fever vaccine.

This clonotype was seen many times. The rearrangement uses TRBV6-5 and TRBJ2-3; D is perhaps TRBD1 or TRBD2 (5 bases each). The CDR3 is 16 residues long. Germline CDR1 is MNHEY and CDR2 is SVGAGI. V dropped 3 bases and J dropped 0 bases, with 13 bases sitting between them. CDR3 DNA: TGTGCCAGCAGTTATGGGGGATTCTCTAGCACAGATACGCAGTATTTT. Encoded protein: CASSYGGFSSTDTQYF.

This clonotype was found a few times. This sequence joins TRBV7-9 and TRBJ2-1; 15 positions agree with TRBD2. Germline lookup yields CDR1 SEHNR and CDR2 FQNEAQ (reference sequence). The trim removed 3 bases at V and 4 bases at J, leaving 13 bases unmatched. This CDR3 has 20 residues. This chain's CDR3 is CASSFLPGLAGGTPYNEQFF. The CDR3 DNA sequence: TGTGCCAGCAGCTTCCTACCGGGACTAGCGGGGGGCACTCCGTACAATGAGCAGTTCTTC. The variable domain in full, completed from reference TRBV7-9 and TRBJ2-1, reads DTGVSQNPRHKITKRGQNVTFRCDPISEHNRLYWYRQTLGQGPEFLTYFQNEAQLEKSRLLSDRFSAERPKGSFSTLEIQRTEQGDSAMYLCASSFLPGLAGGTPYNEQFFGPGTRLTVL.

This clonotype was recorded a few times. The V call is TRBV7-3, the J call TRBJ2-3, with D unclear. Looked up from germline, CDR1 is SGHTA and CDR2 is FQGTGA. V dropped 3 bases and J dropped 5 bases, with 9 bases sitting between them. The CDR3 has 13 residues. CDR3 nucleotide sequence: TGTGCCAGCAGCTTTATCCCAAGAGATACGCAGTATTTT. Protein: CASSFIPRDTQYF.

The chain links TRBV4-3 to TRBJ2-3; D unresolved. The CDR3 spans 15 residues. CDR1 is LGHNA, CDR2 YSLEER, per germline. Trimming shortened V by 1 base and J by 1 base, and 9 bases separated the two germline ends. The CDR3 DNA sequence: TGCGCCAGCAGCCAAGGGACCGTGGGCACAGATACGCAGTATTTT. As protein: CASSQGTVGTDTQYF.

This clonotype has just a few counts. V gene TRBV7-2 combines with J gene TRBJ1-6; no clear D gene. The CDR3 runs to 12 residues. Germline V gives CDR1 SGHTA, CDR2 FQGNSA. V lost 5 bases to trimming and J lost 5 bases, with 4 bases between them. CDR3 loop: CASSADNSPLHF. CDR3 nucleotide sequence: TGTGCCAGCAGCGCAGATAATTCACCCCTCCACTTT.

This clonotype was picked up a small number of times. The chain couples TRBV9 to TRBJ2-1; no definite D call. CDR3 length equals 15 residues. Trimming took off 4 bases at V and 2 bases at J, with 13 bases between the two ends. The germline V gene has CDR1 SGDLS and CDR2 YYNGEE. The CDR3 nucleotides read TGTGCCAGCAGCCCGGTTTTGGGGACCTACAATGAGCAGTTCTTC. It specifies CASSPVLGTYNEQFF.

The chain uses TRBV10-2 and TRBJ1-2; 8 bases are shared with TRBD1. V gave up 6 bases and J gave up 3 bases; unmatched junction bases: 6. CDR1 is WSHSY and CDR2 is SAAADI in the germline V gene. The CDR3 has 14 residues. The DNA for the CDR3 is TGCGCCAGCAGAGACTTGACAGGGGACTATGGCTACACCTTC. This sequence encodes CASRDLTGDYGYTF.

This clonotype was observed many times. The chain links TRBV7-9 to TRBJ1-1, with D perhaps TRBD1 (5 bases). CDR1 and CDR2 (germline): SEHNR, FQNEAQ (reference sequence). Between the trimmed V and J ends, which lost 2 bases and 8 bases, there was a span of 9 bases. CDR3 size: 12 residues. Here the CDR3 DNA reads TGTGCCAGCAGCTTATGGGCAGGGGAAGCTTTCTTT. Amino acid sequence: CASSLWAGEAFF. Looking up the rest from reference TRBV7-9 and TRBJ1-1 gives the full variable domain: DTGVSQNPRHKITKRGQNVTFRCDPISEHNRLYWYRQTLGQGPEFLTYFQNEAQLEKSRLLSDRFSAERPKGSFSTLEIQRTEQGDSAMYLCASSLWAGEAFFGQGTRLTVV.

This clonotype has more than one count but fewer than ten. V and J are TRBV3-1 and TRBJ2-5; a weak D match, TRBD2 (5 bases). The germline CDR1 and CDR2 sequences are LGHDT and YNNKEL (reference sequence). The CDR3 extends over 15 amino acids. Trimming stripped 4 bases from V and 2 bases from J, with 14 bases between. The CDR3 here is CASSREPGSQETQYF. DNA for the CDR3: TGTGCCAGCAGCCGTGAACCGGGATCTCAAGAGACCCAGTACTTC.

This clonotype was counted a few times. The J gene is TRBJ1-1, the V gene TRBV20-1, with a possible D match to TRBD1 (6 bases). Trimming left V 5 bases short and J 5 bases short, with 15 bases between. CDR3 length: 13 amino acids. Germline V gene data show CDR1 as DFQATT and CDR2 as SNEGSKA (reference sequence). Here the CDR3 DNA reads TGCAGTGCTCGCAGGGGCTGGATTACTGAAGCTTTCTTT. Its translation is CSARRGWITEAFF.

This clonotype was picked up a small number of times. The chain employs TRBV12-3 or TRBV12-4 and TRBJ2-5; a weak D match, TRBD1 (5 bases). CDR3 length: 14 residues. The V gene lost 3 bases and the J gene lost 1 base, with 9 bases spanning the gap. The CDR3 DNA reads as TGTGCCAGCAGTTTGAGCCAGGGCCAAGAGACCCAGTACTTC. It encodes CASSLSQGQETQYF.

This clonotype has a count of ten or more. The chain combines TRBV7-2 with TRBJ2-3; no reliable D call. V dropped 2 bases and J dropped 2 bases, with 8 bases sitting between them. Germline CDR1 SGHTA, CDR2 FQGNSA. The CDR3 is 14 amino acids. The CDR3 DNA follows: TGTGCCAGCAGCTTATTCGCGGCCACAGATACGCAGTATTTT. The encoded protein is CASSLFAATDTQYF. Based on the CDR3 plus reference TRBV7-2 and TRBJ2-3, the full variable domain is GAGVSQSPSNKVTEKGKDVELRCDPISGHTALYWYRQSLGQGLEFLIYFQGNSAPDKSGLPSDRFSAERTGGSVSTLTIQRTQQEDSAVYLCASSLFAATDTQYFGPGTRLTVL.

The chain joins TRBV5-1 to TRBJ2-5; possibly TRBD1 for D (6 bases). CDR1 and CDR2 (germline): SGHRS, YFSETQ. This CDR3 contains 14 residues. V dropped 3 bases and J dropped 9 bases, with 18 bases sitting between them. CDR3 nucleotides: TGCGCCAGCAGCTCCGGGACATACCAAATAGCCCAGTACTTC. Encoded protein: CASSSGTYQIAQYF.

This clonotype was seen many times. V gene TRBV12-3 or TRBV12-4 combines with J gene TRBJ2-1; maybe TRBD2 (6 bases). V lost 6 bases and J 0 bases, leaving 12 bases between the germline ends. The CDR3 is 15 amino acids. The CDR3 coding sequence is TGTGCCAGCAGGCCCCGGGGGAGCTCCTACAATGAGCAGTTCTTC. Amino acids: CASRPRGSSYNEQFF.

This chain joins TRBV4-1 and TRBJ1-6; D unclear. The V gene lost 4 bases and the J gene lost 6 bases, with 10 bases spanning the gap. CDR3 length equals 14 residues. Germline lookup yields CDR1 MGHRA and CDR2 YSYEKL. The chain's CDR3 is CASSPEGSNSPLHF. Here the CDR3 DNA reads TGCGCCAGCAGCCCTGAGGGTTCTAATTCACCCCTCCACTTT.

In this sample, this clonotype turned up many times. This chain joins TRBV7-2 and TRBJ1-1, with a possible D match to TRBD1 (5 bases). The germline CDR1 and CDR2 sequences are SGHTA and FQGNSA. The length of the CDR3 is 13 residues. Trimming pared 5 bases from V and 5 bases from J, leaving 12 bases between. The CDR3 spells CASSPRVDTEAFF. CDR3 nucleotide sequence: TGTGCCAGCAGCCCCAGGGTAGATACTGAAGCTTTCTTT.

Note on this clonotype: It may be a read error: a sequence one base away is much more abundant. The chain links TRBV10-3 to TRBJ2-5; a possible D gene is TRBD1 (6 bases). The CDR3 is made up of 12 amino acids. Trimming stripped 10 bases from V and 2 bases from J, with 11 bases between. Germline assignment: CDR1 ENHRY and CDR2 SYGVKD. The CDR3 sequence is CATSQGQETQYF. In nucleotides, the CDR3 is TGTGCCACAAGTCAGGGGCAAGAGACCCAGTACTTC.

The count of this clonotype is one. The chain couples TRBV5-1 to TRBJ2-5; 11 nucleotides line up with TRBD1. Trimming took 5 bases from V and 4 from J; bases not matched to a gene: 13. Per the germline V gene, CDR1 is SGHRS and CDR2 is YFSETQ. The CDR3 sequence is 17 residues long. This CDR3 reads CASSQGTGGLVGETQYF. The CDR3 DNA reads as TGCGCCAGCAGTCAAGGGACAGGGGGTTTGGTGGGAGAGACCCAGTACTTC. The full variable domain, its missing parts supplied by reference TRBV5-1 and TRBJ2-5, is KAGVTQTPRYLIKTRGQQVTLSCSPISGHRSVSWYQQTPGQGLQFLFEYFSETQRNKGNFPGRFSGRQFSNSRSEMNVSTLELGDSALYLCASSQGTGGLVGETQYFGPGTRLLVL.

This clonotype was seen more than once but under ten times. This chain uses TRBV3-1 with TRBJ1-2; 8 positions match TRBD1. This CDR3 has 16 amino acids. Germline V gene sequence: CDR1 LGHDT, CDR2 YNNKEL (reference sequence). Unmatched junction bases numbered 14, after V lost 6 bases and J lost 5 bases. CDR3 residues: CASSGAGGAGFYGYTF. In DNA form, the CDR3 reads TGTGCCAGCAGTGGTGCAGGGGGCGCCGGGTTTTATGGCTACACCTTC.

The chain recombines TRBV4-3 with TRBJ2-5; the match to TRBD1 covers 10 bases. The trim removed 1 base at V and 3 bases at J, leaving 2 bases unmatched. CDR3 length: 15 residues. From germline, CDR1 is LGHNA and CDR2 YSLEER. This chain's CDR3 is CASSQGQGAKETQYF. For the CDR3, the DNA is TGCGCCAGCAGCCAAGGACAGGGGGCAAAAGAGACCCAGTACTTC.

The genes are TRBV20-1 and TRBJ2-7; possible D gene TRBD2, 5 bases. Trimming took off 3 bases at V and 4 bases at J, with 19 bases between the two ends. The CDR3 is 15 amino acids. The germline V gene encodes CDR1 DFQATT and CDR2 SNEGSKA (reference sequence). The CDR3 loop reads CSASGSRGPLYEQYF. In DNA form, the CDR3 reads TGCAGTGCTAGCGGTAGCCGCGGGCCCTTATACGAGCAGTACTTC.

This clonotype was found many times. The chain has TRBV20-1 and TRBJ1-1; 11 bases agree with TRBD1. The CDR3 runs to 16 residues. Unmatched junction bases numbered 7, after V lost 0 bases and J lost 4 bases. From germline, CDR1 is DFQATT and CDR2 SNEGSKA (reference sequence). CDR3 nucleotide sequence: TGCAGTGCTAGAGAAGGGACAGGGGGACGGGGCACTGAAGCTTTCTTT. Residues: CSAREGTGGRGTEAFF.

A few counts support this clonotype. The chain combines TRBV7-2 with TRBJ2-1, with 9 bases fitting TRBD2. Trimming took 6 bases from V and 8 from J; bases not matched to a gene: 8. This CDR3 region has 14 residues. Germline-derived CDR1 and CDR2 are SGHTA and FQGNSA. The CDR3: CASRMRLAADEQFF. As DNA, the CDR3 is TGTGCCAGCAGAATGCGACTAGCGGCCGATGAGCAGTTCTTC.